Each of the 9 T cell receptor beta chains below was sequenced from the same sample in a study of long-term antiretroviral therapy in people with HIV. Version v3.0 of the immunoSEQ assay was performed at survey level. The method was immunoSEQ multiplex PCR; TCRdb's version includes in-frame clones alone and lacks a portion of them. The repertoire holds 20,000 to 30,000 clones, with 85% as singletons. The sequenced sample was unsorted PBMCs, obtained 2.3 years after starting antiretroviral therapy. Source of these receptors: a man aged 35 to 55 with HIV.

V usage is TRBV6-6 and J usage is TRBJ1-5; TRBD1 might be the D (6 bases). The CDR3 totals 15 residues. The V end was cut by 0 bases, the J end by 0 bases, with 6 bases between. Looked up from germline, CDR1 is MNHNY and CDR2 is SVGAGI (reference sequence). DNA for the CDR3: TGTGCCAGCAGTTACTCGACAGGTAGCAATCAGCCCCAGCATTTT. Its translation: CASSYSTGSNQPQHF.

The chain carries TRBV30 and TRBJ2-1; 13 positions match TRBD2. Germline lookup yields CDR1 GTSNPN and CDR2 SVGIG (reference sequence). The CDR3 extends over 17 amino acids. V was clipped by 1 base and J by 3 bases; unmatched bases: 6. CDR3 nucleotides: TGTGCCTGGAGTGCCTGGACTAGCGGGAGTGTCTACAATGAGCAGTTCTTC. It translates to CAWSAWTSGSVYNEQFF. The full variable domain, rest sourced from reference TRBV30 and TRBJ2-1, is SQTIHQWPATLVQPVGSPLSLECTVEGTSNPNLYWYRQAAGRGLQLLFYSVGIGQISSEVPQNLSASRPQDRQFILSSKKLLLSDSGFYLCAWSAWTSGSVYNEQFFGPGTRLTVL.

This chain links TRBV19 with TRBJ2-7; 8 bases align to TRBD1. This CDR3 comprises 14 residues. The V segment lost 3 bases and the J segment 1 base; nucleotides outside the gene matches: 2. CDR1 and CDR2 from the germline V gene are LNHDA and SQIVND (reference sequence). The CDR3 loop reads CASSMGTGSYEQYF. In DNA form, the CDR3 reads TGTGCCAGTAGTATGGGGACAGGTTCCTACGAGCAGTACTTC.

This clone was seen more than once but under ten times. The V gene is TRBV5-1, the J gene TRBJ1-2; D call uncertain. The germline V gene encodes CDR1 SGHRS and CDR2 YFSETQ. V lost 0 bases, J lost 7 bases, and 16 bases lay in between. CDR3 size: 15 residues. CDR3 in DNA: TGCGCCAGCAGCTTGGACGGCTGGACCGAGGGTGGCTACACCTTC. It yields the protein CASSLDGWTEGGYTF.

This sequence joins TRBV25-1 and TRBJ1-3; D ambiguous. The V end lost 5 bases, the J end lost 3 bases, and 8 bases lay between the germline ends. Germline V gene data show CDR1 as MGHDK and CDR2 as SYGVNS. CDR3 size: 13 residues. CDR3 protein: CASSTGFGNTIYF. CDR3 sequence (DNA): TGTGCCAGCAGTACTGGGTTTGGAAACACCATATATTTT.

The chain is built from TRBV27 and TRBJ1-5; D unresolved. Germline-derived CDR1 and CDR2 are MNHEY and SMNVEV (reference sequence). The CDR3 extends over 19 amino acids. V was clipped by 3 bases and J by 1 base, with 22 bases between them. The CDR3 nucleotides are TGTGCCAGCAGTTTGCGGTCGGTTGCGAGGGAAGGAAGCAATCAGCCCCAGCATTTT. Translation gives CASSLRSVAREGSNQPQHF.

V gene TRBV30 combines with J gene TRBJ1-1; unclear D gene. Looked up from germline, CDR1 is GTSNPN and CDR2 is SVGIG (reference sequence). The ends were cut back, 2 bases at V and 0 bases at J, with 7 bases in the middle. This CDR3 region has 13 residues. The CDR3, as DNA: TGTGCCTGGAGTACTGACATGAACACTGAAGCTTTCTTT. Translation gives CAWSTDMNTEAFF.

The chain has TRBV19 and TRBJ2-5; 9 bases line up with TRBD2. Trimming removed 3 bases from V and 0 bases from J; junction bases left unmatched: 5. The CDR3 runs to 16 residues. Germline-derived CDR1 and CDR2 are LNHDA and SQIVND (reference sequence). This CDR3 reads CASSIELAGNQETQYF. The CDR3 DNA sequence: TGTGCCAGTAGTATCGAGCTAGCGGGAAACCAAGAGACCCAGTACTTC. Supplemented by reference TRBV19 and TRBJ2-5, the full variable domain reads DGGITQSPKYLFRKEGQNVTLSCEQNLNHDAMYWYRQDPGQGLRLIYYSQIVNDFQKGDIAEGYSVSREKKESFPLTVTSAQKNPTAFYLCASSIELAGNQETQYFGPGTRLLVL.

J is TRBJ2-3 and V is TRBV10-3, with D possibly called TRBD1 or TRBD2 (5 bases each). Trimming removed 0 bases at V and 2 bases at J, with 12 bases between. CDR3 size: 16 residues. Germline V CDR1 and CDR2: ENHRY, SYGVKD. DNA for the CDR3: TGTGCCATCAGTGAGTCGCGGCAGGGAGACACAGATACGCAGTATTTT. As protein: CAISESRQGDTDTQYF.